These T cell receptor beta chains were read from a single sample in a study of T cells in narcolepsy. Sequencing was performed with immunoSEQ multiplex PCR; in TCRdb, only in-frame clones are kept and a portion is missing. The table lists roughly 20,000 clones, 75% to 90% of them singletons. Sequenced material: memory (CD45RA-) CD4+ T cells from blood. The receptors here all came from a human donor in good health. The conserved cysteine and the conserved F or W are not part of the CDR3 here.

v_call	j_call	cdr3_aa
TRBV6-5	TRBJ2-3	ASSSDFSSTDTQY
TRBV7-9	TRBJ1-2	ASSLGQGNYGYT
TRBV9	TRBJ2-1	ASSEGSGSYNEQF
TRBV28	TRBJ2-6	ASSWGSGANVLT
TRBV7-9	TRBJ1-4	ASSGAGAYEKLF
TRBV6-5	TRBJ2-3	ASRQGGEDTQY
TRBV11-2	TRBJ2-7	ASTLTLAASYEQY
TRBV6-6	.	ASSARTGATYEQY
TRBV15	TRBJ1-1	ATSRGQGDTEAF
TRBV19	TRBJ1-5	ASSIANQPQH
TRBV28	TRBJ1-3	ATTWDGNSGNTIY
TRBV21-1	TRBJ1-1	ASSNGTDNTEAF
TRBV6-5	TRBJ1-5	ASSFGRGNQPQH
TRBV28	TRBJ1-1	ASSLWGFTEAF
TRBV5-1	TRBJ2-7	ASSLDRGPYEQY
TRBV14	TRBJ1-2	ASSQDRTGLGYT
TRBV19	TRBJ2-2	ASQIWDRGGELF
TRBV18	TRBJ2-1	ASSPPTGGGLGQF
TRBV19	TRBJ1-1	ASTVRELTEAF
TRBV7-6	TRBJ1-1	ASSLVGGNTEAF
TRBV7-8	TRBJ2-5	ASSTGTAILQETQY